This paragraph covers one T cell receptor (beta chain) sequence. Its cognate antigen is unknown. TCRdb's copy holds only in-frame clones and misses some; the assay was immunoSEQ multiplex PCR. The table has 150,000 to 200,000 clones, approximately 91% seen once. V shed 7 bases and J shed 0 bases, with 12 bases lying between them. Germline CDR1 reads LNHDA; CDR2 reads SQIVND (reference sequence). The length of the CDR3 is 14 residues. The data originate from a study of T cell responses to AZD1222 COVID-19 vaccine. Findings of the study overall: The study found vaccine-associated CD4 TCRs spanning spike, dominant at 160-218 and 743-854. Two AZD1222 doses significantly raised spike-specific TCR breadth and depth over controls. Repertoires were collected only later (after the peak T cell response had occurred).

Second-dose intervals near 4 or 12 weeks were combined. This chain connects TRBV19 to TRBJ1-1; no reliable D call. This sequence originates from an adult who received the AZD1222 COVID-19 vaccine. This sample comprised peripheral blood, obtained 28 days after the second AZD1222 dose. CDR3 region: CASMLPRVNTEAFF. In nucleotides, the CDR3 is TGTGCCAGTATGCTCCCCCGAGTGAACACTGAAGCTTTCTTT.